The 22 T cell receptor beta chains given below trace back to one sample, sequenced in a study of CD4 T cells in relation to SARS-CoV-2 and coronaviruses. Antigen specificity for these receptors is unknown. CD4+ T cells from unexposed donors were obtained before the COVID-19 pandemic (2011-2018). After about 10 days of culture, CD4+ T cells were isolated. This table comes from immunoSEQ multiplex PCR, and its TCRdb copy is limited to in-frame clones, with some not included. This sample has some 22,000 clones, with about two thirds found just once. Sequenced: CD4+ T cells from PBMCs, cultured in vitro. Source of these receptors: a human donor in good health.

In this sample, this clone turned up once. The CDR3 region is CASSLAGQGAGSAYNEQFF. CDR3 coding DNA: TGCGCCAGCAGCTTGGCTGGACAGGGGGCGGGGTCGGCCTACAATGAGCAGTTCTTC. The J gene is TRBJ2-1, the V gene TRBV5-1; TRBD1 agrees at 11 bases. With 0 bases clipped from V and 2 bases from J, the junction kept 10 bases outside the gene matches. This CDR3 is 19 amino acids long. CDR1 is SGHRS, CDR2 YFSETQ, per germline.

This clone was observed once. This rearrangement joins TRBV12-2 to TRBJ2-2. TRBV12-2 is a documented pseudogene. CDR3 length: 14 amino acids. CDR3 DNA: TGTGCAAGTCGCTTAGTCTGGGTCACCGGGGAGCTGTTTTTT. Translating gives CASRLVWVTGELFF.

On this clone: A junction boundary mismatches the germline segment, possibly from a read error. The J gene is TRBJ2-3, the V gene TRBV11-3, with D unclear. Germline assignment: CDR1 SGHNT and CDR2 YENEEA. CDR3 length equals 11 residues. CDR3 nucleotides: TGTGCCAGCAGTTTAGGAGATACGCAGTATTTT. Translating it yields CASSLGDTQYF.

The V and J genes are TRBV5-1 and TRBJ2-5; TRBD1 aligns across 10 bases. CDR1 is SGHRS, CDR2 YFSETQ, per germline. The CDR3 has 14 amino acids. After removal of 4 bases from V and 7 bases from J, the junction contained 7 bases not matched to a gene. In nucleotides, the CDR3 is TGCGCCAGCAGCAAGACAGGGGGCGCGGGGACCCAGTACTTC. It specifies CASSKTGGAGTQYF.

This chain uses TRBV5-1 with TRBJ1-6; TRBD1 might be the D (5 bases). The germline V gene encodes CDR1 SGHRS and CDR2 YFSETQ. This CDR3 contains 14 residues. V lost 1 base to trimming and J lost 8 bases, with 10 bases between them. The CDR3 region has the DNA TGCGCCAGCAGCTTGCAGGGTGGGGATTCACCCCTCCACTTT. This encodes CASSLQGGDSPLHF.

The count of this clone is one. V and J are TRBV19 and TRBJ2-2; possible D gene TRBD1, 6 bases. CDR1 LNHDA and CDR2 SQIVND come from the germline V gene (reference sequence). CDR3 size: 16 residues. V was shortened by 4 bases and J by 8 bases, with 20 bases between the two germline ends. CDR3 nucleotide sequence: TGTGCCAGTAGTAGGGGCCAGGACGCCAGGGGAGGGGAGCTGTTTTTT. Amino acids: CASSRGQDARGGELFF. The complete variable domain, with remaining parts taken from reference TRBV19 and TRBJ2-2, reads DGGITQSPKYLFRKEGQNVTLSCEQNLNHDAMYWYRQDPGQGLRLIYYSQIVNDFQKGDIAEGYSVSREKKESFPLTVTSAQKNPTAFYLCASSRGQDARGGELFFGEGSRLTVL.

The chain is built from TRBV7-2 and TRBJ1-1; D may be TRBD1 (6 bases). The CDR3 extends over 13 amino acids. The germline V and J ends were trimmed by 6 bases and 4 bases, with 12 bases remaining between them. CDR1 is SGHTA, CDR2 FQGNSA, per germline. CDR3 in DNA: TGTGCCAGCAGAACAGGGACTATCACTGAAGCTTTCTTT. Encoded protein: CASRTGTITEAFF.

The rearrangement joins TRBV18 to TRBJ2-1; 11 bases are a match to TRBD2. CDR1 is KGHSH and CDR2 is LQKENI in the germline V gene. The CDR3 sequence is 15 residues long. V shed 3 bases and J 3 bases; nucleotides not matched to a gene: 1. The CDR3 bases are TGTGCCAGCTCACCGACTAGCGGGGACTACAATGAGCAGTTCTTC. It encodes CASSPTSGDYNEQFF.

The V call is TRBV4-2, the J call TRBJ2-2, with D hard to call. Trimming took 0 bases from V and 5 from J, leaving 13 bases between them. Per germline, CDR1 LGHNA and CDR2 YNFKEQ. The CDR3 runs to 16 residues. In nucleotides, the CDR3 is TGTGCCAGCAGCCAAGAATCTGGGTTTCATACCGGGGAGCTGTTTTTT. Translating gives CASSQESGFHTGELFF.

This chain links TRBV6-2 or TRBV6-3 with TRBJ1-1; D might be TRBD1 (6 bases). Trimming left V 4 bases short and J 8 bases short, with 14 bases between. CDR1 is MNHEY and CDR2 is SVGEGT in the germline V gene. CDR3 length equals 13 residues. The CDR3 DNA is TGTGCCAGCAGTTCAACAGGGTTCCGGGAAGCTTTCTTT. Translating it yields CASSSTGFREAFF.

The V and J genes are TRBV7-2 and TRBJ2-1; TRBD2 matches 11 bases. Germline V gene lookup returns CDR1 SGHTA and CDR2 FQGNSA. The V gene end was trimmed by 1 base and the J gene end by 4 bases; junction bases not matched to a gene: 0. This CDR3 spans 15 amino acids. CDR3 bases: TGTGCCAGCAGCTTAGGACTAGCGGGGTACAATGAGCAGTTCTTC. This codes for CASSLGLAGYNEQFF.

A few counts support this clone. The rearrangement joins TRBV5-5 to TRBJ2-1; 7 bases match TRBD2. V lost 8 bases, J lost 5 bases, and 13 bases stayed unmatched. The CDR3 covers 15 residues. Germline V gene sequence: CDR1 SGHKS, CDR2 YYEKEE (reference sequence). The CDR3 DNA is TGTGCCAGTGACAGAAGTCAGAGCGGGGACAATGAGCAGTTCTTC. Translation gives CASDRSQSGDNEQFF.

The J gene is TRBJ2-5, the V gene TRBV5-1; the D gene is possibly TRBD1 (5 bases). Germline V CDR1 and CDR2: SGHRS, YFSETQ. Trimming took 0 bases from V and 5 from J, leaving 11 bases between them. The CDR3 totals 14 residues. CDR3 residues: CASSLDAPGETQYF. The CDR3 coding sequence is TGCGCCAGCAGCTTGGACGCCCCAGGGGAGACCCAGTACTTC.

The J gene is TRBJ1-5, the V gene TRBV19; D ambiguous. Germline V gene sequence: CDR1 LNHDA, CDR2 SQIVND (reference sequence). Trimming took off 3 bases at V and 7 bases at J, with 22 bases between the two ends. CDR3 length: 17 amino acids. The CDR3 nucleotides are TGTGCCAGTAGTATGTATTTGTCTTGGCAGACTCCCCAGCCCCAGCATTTT. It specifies CASSMYLSWQTPQPQHF.

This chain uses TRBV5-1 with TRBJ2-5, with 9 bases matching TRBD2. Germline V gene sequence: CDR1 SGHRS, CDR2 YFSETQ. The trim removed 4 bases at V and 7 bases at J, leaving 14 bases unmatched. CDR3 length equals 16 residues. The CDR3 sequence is CASSREASGDLGTQYF. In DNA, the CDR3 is TGCGCCAGCAGCCGGGAGGCTAGCGGGGATCTAGGGACCCAGTACTTC.

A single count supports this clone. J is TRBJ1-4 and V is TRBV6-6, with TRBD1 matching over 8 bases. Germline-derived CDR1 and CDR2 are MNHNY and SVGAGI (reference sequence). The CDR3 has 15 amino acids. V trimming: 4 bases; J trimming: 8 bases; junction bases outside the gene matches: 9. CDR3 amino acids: CASSFPQGAGEKLFF. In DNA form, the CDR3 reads TGTGCCAGCAGTTTTCCGCAGGGGGCAGGGGAAAAACTGTTTTTT.

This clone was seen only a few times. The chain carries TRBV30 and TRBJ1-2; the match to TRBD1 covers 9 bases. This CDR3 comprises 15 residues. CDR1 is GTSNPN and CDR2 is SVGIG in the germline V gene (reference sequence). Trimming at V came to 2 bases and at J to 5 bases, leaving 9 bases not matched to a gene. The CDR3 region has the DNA TGTGCCTGGAGTCAATCGGGACAGGGAGTTTATGGCTACACCTTC. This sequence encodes CAWSQSGQGVYGYTF.

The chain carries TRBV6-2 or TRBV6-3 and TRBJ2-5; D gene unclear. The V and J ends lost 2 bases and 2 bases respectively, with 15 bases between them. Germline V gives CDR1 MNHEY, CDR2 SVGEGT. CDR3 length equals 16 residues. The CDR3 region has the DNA TGTGCCAGCAGTTACGGCTCAGAAGGACCGCAAGAGACCCAGTACTTC. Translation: CASSYGSEGPQETQYF.

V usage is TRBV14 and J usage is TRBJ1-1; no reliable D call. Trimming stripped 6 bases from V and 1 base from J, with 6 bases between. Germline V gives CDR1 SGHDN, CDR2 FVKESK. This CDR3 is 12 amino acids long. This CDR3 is CASSWTNTEAFF. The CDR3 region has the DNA TGTGCCAGCAGTTGGACGAACACTGAAGCTTTCTTT.

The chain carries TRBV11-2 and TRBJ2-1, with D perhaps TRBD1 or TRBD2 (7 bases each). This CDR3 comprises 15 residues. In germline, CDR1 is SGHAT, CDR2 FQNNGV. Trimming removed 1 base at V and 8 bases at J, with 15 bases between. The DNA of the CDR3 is TGTGCCAGCAGCTTAGGACAGGGAGGGTTACATGAGCAGTTCTTC. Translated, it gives CASSLGQGGLHEQFF. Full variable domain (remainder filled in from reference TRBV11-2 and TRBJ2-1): EAGVAQSPRYKIIEKRQSVAFWCNPISGHATLYWYQQILGQGPKLLIQFQNNGVVDDSQLPKDRFSAERLKGVDSTLKIQPAKLEDSAVYLCASSLGQGGLHEQFFGPGTRLTVL.

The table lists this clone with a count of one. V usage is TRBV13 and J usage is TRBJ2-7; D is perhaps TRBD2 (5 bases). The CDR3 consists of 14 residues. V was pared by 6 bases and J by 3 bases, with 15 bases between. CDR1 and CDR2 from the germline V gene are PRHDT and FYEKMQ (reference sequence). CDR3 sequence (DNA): TGTGCCAGCAGTCAGGTGACTCGGGGCTACGAGCAGTACTTC. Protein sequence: CASSQVTRGYEQYF. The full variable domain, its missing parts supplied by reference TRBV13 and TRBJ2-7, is AAGVIQSPRHLIKEKRETATLKCYPIPRHDTVYWYQQGPGQDPQFLISFYEKMQSDKGSIPDRFSAQQFSDYHSELNMSSLELGDSALYFCASSQVTRGYEQYFGPGTRLTVT.

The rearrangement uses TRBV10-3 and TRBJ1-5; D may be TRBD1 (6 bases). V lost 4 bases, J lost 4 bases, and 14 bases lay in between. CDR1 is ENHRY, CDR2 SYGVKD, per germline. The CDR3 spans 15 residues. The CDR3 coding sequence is TGTGCCATCAGTGGGGGCAGAGGGGGAAATCAGCCCCAGCATTTT. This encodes CAISGGRGGNQPQHF.